Shown below are 22 T cell receptor beta chains from a single sample sequenced in a study of T cell changes during pregnancy in multiple sclerosis. Sequencing was performed with immunoSEQ multiplex PCR; in TCRdb, only in-frame clones are kept and a portion is missing. Of about 29,000 clones in the sample, around 89% were seen once. Material: CD8+ T cells from peripheral blood mononuclear cells, obtained after pregnancy. These TCRs come from a female donor with multiple sclerosis, enrolled in a pregnancy study.

The rearrangement joins TRBV5-6 to TRBJ1-5; D call uncertain. This CDR3 is 12 amino acids long. Germline loops: CDR1 SGHDT, CDR2 YYEEEE. Between the trimmed V and J ends, which lost 4 bases and 9 bases, there was a span of 11 bases. CDR3 residues: CASSIALGPQHF. As DNA, the CDR3 is TGTGCCAGCAGCATCGCCCTCGGGCCCCAGCATTTT.

The chain couples TRBV4-3 to TRBJ2-1, with 8 nucleotides matching TRBD2. From germline, CDR1 is LGHNA and CDR2 YSLEER. Trimming removed 1 base from V and 7 bases from J; junction bases left unmatched: 12. This CDR3 has 17 amino acids. The CDR3 is CASSQVIGTRRSNEQFF. The DNA for the CDR3 is TGCGCCAGCAGCCAAGTCATCGGGACTAGGCGGTCGAATGAGCAGTTCTTC.

V gene TRBV5-4 combines with J gene TRBJ1-3; 9 bases line up with TRBD1. V shed 4 bases and J 1 base; nucleotides not matched to a gene: 3. Germline values: CDR1 SGHNT, CDR2 YYREEE (reference sequence). The CDR3 sequence is 15 residues long. The CDR3 coding sequence is TGTGCCAGCAGCCGGGGGACAGGGTCTGGAAACACCATATATTTT. The encoded protein is CASSRGTGSGNTIYF.

The J gene is TRBJ2-7, the V gene TRBV28; 8 bases match TRBD2. Germline V lookup: CDR1 MDHEN, CDR2 SYDVKM. The CDR3 sequence is 16 residues long. V dropped 6 bases and J dropped 2; count of bases not matched to a gene: 12. The CDR3 DNA sequence: TGTGCCAGCAGCAGCCCGCTAGCGGGCGTGGCCTACGAGCAGTACTTC. It codes for CASSSPLAGVAYEQYF.

The CDR3 reads CASTIGGDYNEQFF. The DNA for the CDR3 is TGTGCCAGTACCATAGGGGGGGACTACAATGAGCAGTTCTTC. The chain has TRBV19 and TRBJ2-1, with D possibly TRBD2 on 7 matching bases. The CDR3 consists of 14 residues. Germline V gene sequence: CDR1 LNHDA, CDR2 SQIVND (reference sequence). The V end was cut by 7 bases, the J end by 3 bases, with 13 bases between.

The chain recombines TRBV10-3 with TRBJ2-7; D is ambiguous. V dropped 3 bases and J dropped 6 bases, with 9 bases sitting between them. From germline, CDR1 is ENHRY and CDR2 SYGVKD. This CDR3 is built from 12 residues. The CDR3 loop reads CAISDNGSEQYF. The DNA of the CDR3 is TGTGCCATCAGTGACAACGGGTCCGAGCAGTACTTC.

This rearrangement joins TRBV6-5 to TRBJ2-1; TRBD2 might be the D (5 bases). Germline CDR1 MNHEY, CDR2 SVGAGI. The CDR3 consists of 15 residues. Trimming took 6 bases from V and 0 from J, leaving 12 bases between them. The CDR3: CASSKIAGSYNEQFF. For the CDR3, the DNA is TGTGCCAGCAGCAAAATCGCGGGCTCCTACAATGAGCAGTTCTTC.

This clone was seen once. V and J are TRBV2 and TRBJ2-1; a possible D gene is TRBD2 (5 bases). The CDR3 spans 14 residues. Trimming took off 3 bases at V and 4 bases at J, with 10 bases between the two ends. Germline V CDR1 and CDR2: SNHLY, FYNNEI. The CDR3 nucleotides read TGTGCCAGCAGTGATTATGAGGGTTACAATGAGCAGTTCTTC. Protein sequence: CASSDYEGYNEQFF.

This chain links TRBV7-9 with TRBJ2-7; maybe TRBD1 (5 bases). The CDR3 sequence is 12 residues long. V was trimmed by 8 bases and J by 0 bases, leaving 8 bases between them. CDR1 is SEHNR, CDR2 FQNEAQ, per germline (reference sequence). CDR3 in DNA: TGTGCCAGCGACAGTGACTCCTACGAGCAGTACTTC. Translated, it gives CASDSDSYEQYF.

V and J are TRBV6-1 and TRBJ2-3; D ambiguous. This CDR3 has 9 amino acids. V lost 8 bases, J lost 13 bases, and 10 bases lay in between. Germline V lookup: CDR1 MNHNS, CDR2 SASEGT. CDR3: CASGVGKYF. In DNA form, the CDR3 reads TGTGCCAGCGGTGTGGGCAAGTATTTT.

The rearrangement links TRBV7-2 to TRBJ1-1; D gene unclear. The CDR3 is 13 residues long. Germline CDR1 is SGHTA and CDR2 is FQGNSA. V lost 4 bases, J lost 0 bases, and 6 bases lay in between. The CDR3 spells CASSSSLNTEAFF. The CDR3 coding sequence is TGTGCCAGCAGCTCAAGCCTGAACACTGAAGCTTTCTTT.

The table lists this clone with a count of one. The chain links TRBV10-3 to TRBJ1-2; TRBD1 agrees at 10 bases. The V gene's germline CDR1 is ENHRY and CDR2 SYGVKD. This CDR3 comprises 15 residues. Trimming took 4 bases from V and 8 from J; bases not matched to a gene: 10. CDR3 sequence (DNA): TGTGCCATCAGTGCTGGACAGGGGGGGGTTAGGGGCTACACCTTC. Its protein is CAISAGQGGVRGYTF.

The genes are TRBV19 and TRBJ2-6; TRBD1 agrees at 9 bases. V lost 2 bases and J lost 0; bases outside the gene matches: 5. The CDR3 sequence is 18 residues long. Germline values: CDR1 LNHDA, CDR2 SQIVND (reference sequence). CDR3 sequence: CASSILGTGLSGANVLTF. CDR3 sequence (DNA): TGTGCCAGTAGTATATTAGGGACAGGGCTCTCTGGGGCCAACGTCCTGACTTTC.

The CDR3 DNA reads as TGTGCCAGCAGCTTAACTAGCAGCCATGAGCAGTTCTTC. This sequence encodes CASSLTSSHEQFF. The chain couples TRBV5-8 to TRBJ2-1, with a possible D match to TRBD2 (6 bases). This CDR3 has 13 amino acids. Germline assignment: CDR1 SGHTS and CDR2 YDEGEE. The V and J ends lost 2 bases and 8 bases respectively, with 11 bases between them.

The chain has TRBV11-2 and TRBJ2-1; no firm D call. CDR1 and CDR2 from the germline V gene are SGHAT and FQNNGV. V lost 2 bases and J lost 4, with 6 bases in between. This CDR3 contains 13 residues. CDR3: CASSLSEYNEQFF. The CDR3 DNA reads TGTGCCAGCAGCTTATCAGAATACAATGAGCAGTTCTTC.

The V and J genes are TRBV7-9 and TRBJ2-1, with unresolved D. This CDR3 has 13 amino acids. The germline V gene has CDR1 SEHNR and CDR2 FQNEAQ (reference sequence). V shed 7 bases and J shed 6 bases, with 13 bases lying between them. This CDR3 reads CASTPSLSNEQFF. The CDR3 nucleotides read TGTGCCAGCACCCCGTCTCTTAGCAATGAGCAGTTCTTC. The full variable domain, with the rest looked up from reference TRBV7-9 and TRBJ2-1, is DTGVSQNPRHKITKRGQNVTFRCDPISEHNRLYWYRQTLGQGPEFLTYFQNEAQLEKSRLLSDRFSAERPKGSFSTLEIQRTEQGDSAMYLCASTPSLSNEQFFGPGTRLTVL.

V is TRBV27 and J is TRBJ2-7; maybe TRBD1 (6 bases). V lost 5 bases, J lost 5 bases, and 13 bases lay in between. This CDR3 spans 13 amino acids. Germline loops: CDR1 MNHEY, CDR2 SMNVEV (reference sequence). The CDR3, as DNA: TGTGCCAGCAGTAACAGGGTGTTGGACGAGCAGTACTTC. Translated: CASSNRVLDEQYF.

The chain is built from TRBV6-6 and TRBJ2-2, with a tentative D call TRBD1 (5 bases). V lost 6 bases, J lost 9 bases, and 11 bases lay in between. The CDR3 extends over 12 amino acids. From germline, CDR1 is MNHNY and CDR2 SVGAGI (reference sequence). This CDR3 reads CASSRDRRELFF. The CDR3 DNA reads as TGTGCCAGCAGCAGAGACAGAAGGGAGCTGTTTTTT.

This clone has just a few counts. The chain recombines TRBV7-9 with TRBJ1-2, with 8 bases matching TRBD1. V trimming: 5 bases; J trimming: 6 bases; junction bases outside the gene matches: 8. This CDR3 has 14 amino acids. The germline CDR1 and CDR2 sequences are SEHNR and FQNEAQ (reference sequence). CDR3 in amino acids: CASSPDRGWNGYTF. In nucleotides, the CDR3 is TGTGCCAGCAGCCCAGACAGGGGTTGGAATGGCTACACCTTC.

This chain joins TRBV7-9 and TRBJ2-3; TRBD2 matches at 11 bases. The CDR3 runs to 14 residues. Losses at the gene ends were 1 base for V and 8 bases for J; bases not matched to a gene: 2. CDR1 and CDR2 (germline): SEHNR, FQNEAQ (reference sequence). The CDR3 coding sequence is TGTGCCAGCAGCTTAGGGACTAGCGGGCTTACGCAGTATTTT. It specifies CASSLGTSGLTQYF.

The J gene is TRBJ1-1, the V gene TRBV5-1; no reliable D call. This CDR3 is built from 14 residues. CDR1 SGHRS and CDR2 YFSETQ come from the germline V gene. Trimming pared 6 bases from V and 0 bases from J, leaving 12 bases between. The CDR3, as DNA: TGCGCCAGCAATCCAAACGGGATGAACACTGAAGCTTTCTTT. Translating gives CASNPNGMNTEAFF.

The genes are TRBV4-1 and TRBJ1-5; D is uncertain. Trimming pared 1 base from V and 0 bases from J, leaving 7 bases between. The germline V gene encodes CDR1 MGHRA and CDR2 YSYEKL. The CDR3 has 15 residues. The DNA for the CDR3 is TGCGCCAGCAGCCAAGCCAGGTATAGCAATCAGCCCCAGCATTTT. Its translation: CASSQARYSNQPQHF.